This T cell receptor (beta chain) derives from a study of blood T cell repertoires in COVID-19. The data were produced by immunoSEQ multiplex PCR, yet TCRdb's version contains in-frame clones alone and is incomplete. The sample includes some 260,000 clones, around 80% of them seen just once. The CDR3 totals 15 residues. V dropped 3 bases and J dropped 2; count of bases not matched to a gene: 4. Germline V gene data show CDR1 as LNHDA and CDR2 as SQIVND (reference sequence). Enrollees, roughly 18 to 90 years old, lived in about two dozen US areas. The sequence was collected from a man aged 25 to 40 with acute COVID-19. The chain is built from TRBV19 and TRBJ2-3; the match to TRBD2 covers 8 bases. Sequenced: PBMCs or T cells enriched from blood (not recorded which). The CDR3 here is CASSMAGGATDTQYF. The CDR3 DNA reads TGTGCCAGTAGTATGGCCGGGGGGGCCACAGATACGCAGTATTTT.